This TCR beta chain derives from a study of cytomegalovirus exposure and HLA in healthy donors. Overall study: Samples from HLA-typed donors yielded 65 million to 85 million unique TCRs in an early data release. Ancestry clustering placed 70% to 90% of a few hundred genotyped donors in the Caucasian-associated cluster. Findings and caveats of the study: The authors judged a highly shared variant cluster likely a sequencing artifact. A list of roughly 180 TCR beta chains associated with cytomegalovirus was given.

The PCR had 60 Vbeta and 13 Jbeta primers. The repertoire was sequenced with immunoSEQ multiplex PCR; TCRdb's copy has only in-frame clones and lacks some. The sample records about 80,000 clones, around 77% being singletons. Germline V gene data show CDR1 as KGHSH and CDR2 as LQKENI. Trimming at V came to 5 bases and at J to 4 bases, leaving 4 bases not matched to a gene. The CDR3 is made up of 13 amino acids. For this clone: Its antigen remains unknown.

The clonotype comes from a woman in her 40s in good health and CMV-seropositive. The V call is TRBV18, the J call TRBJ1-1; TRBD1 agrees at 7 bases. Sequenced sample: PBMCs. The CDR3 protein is CASSLTGFTEAFF. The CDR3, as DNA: TGTGCCAGCTCATTGACAGGGTTCACTGAAGCTTTCTTT. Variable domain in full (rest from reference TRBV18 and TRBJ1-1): NAGVMQNPRHLVRRRGQEARLRCSPMKGHSHVYWYRQLPEEGLKFMVYLQKENIIDESGMPKERFSAEFPKEGPSILRIQQVVRGDSAAYFCASSLTGFTEAFFGQGTRLTVV.